These T cell receptor beta chains were read from a single sample in a study of cytomegalovirus exposure and HLA in healthy donors. Method: immunoSEQ multiplex PCR; TCRdb's copy keeps in-frame clones and lacks some. The table has 150,000 to 200,000 clones, around three quarters seen once. The sequenced sample was PBMCs. The receptors come from a woman aged 25 to 45 in good health and CMV-seropositive. Both conserved end residues are part of each CDR3. A D gene is named only where the DNA matches it firmly. Clone sizes are given selectively: once, few, many, or a class where the clone is expanded.

cdr3_nt,cdr3_aa,clone_size,d_call,j_call,v_call
TGTGCCAGCAGCTTGTCTCAGGGGCCCTACAATGAGCAGTTCTTC,CASSLSQGPYNEQFF,few,-,TRBJ2-1,TRBV5-4
TGTGCCAGCAGCTTAGGAGATCAGACGGGGCAGCCCCAGCATTTT,CASSLGDQTGQPQHF,once,-,TRBJ1-5,TRBV7-6
TGTGCCAGCAGTTCGGGGACAAGGGAGACCCAGTACTTC,CASSSGTRETQYF,-,-,TRBJ2-5,TRBV28
TGCGCCAGCAGTTCAGGGTGGACTGAAGCTTTCTTT,CASSSGWTEAFF,-,-,TRBJ1-1,TRBV5-1
TGTGCCAGCAGCTTAACGACAGGGTCTGGAAACACCATATATTTT,CASSLTTGSGNTIYF,once,TRBD1,TRBJ1-3,TRBV7-6
TGCGCCAGCAGCTCCTTACAGGGTCCCTACGAGCAGTACTTC,CASSSLQGPYEQYF,-,-,TRBJ2-7,TRBV5-1
TGTGCCAGCAGTTTGACAGACCTACAAGAGACCCAGTACTTC,CASSLTDLQETQYF,-,-,TRBJ2-5,TRBV28
TGTGCCAGCGGGGGCAGGGAGAACGAAAAACTGTTTTTT,CASGGRENEKLFF,-,-,TRBJ1-4,TRBV28
TGCGCCAGCAGCCACGGGACTAGCGGGGGGGCTCCTTACTTCTTC,CASSHGTSGGAPYFF,-,TRBD2,TRBJ2-1,TRBV5-1
TGTGCCAGCGCCGGACTAGCGGGGAGGGAGACCCAGTACTTC,CASAGLAGRETQYF,-,-,TRBJ2-5,TRBV21-1
TGTGCCAGCAGGGACAGGCGAGGGGCTAATGAAAAACTGTTTTTT,CASRDRRGANEKLFF,-,TRBD1,TRBJ1-4,TRBV2
TGTGCCAGCAGCCTTTCACAGGGGGCGCTCCTCGGGTCCCTCCACTTT,CASSLSQGALLGSLHF,-,TRBD1,TRBJ1-6,TRBV4-2
TGTGCCAGCAGCTTCTCCACTAGGGGAACAGGGGGAAAACTGTTTTTT,CASSFSTRGTGGKLFF,-,TRBD1,TRBJ1-4,TRBV7-6
TGTGCCATCAGTGCTGGGGGGGGAAACACCGGGGAGCTGTTTTTT,CAISAGGGNTGELFF,-,TRBD2,TRBJ2-2,TRBV10-3
TGTGCCAGCAGTGGCGGAGCGCCCGAATATAATTCACCCCTCCACTTT,CASSGGAPEYNSPLHF,-,-,TRBJ1-6,TRBV25-1
TGTGCCAGAAGCTTAGGGGTAGCGGGAGCCAACGAGCAGTACTTC,CARSLGVAGANEQYF,-,-,TRBJ2-7,TRBV7-5
TGTGCCAGCAGTTACCGGGCGGGAGACACAGATACGCAGTATTTT,CASSYRAGDTDTQYF,once,TRBD2,TRBJ2-3,TRBV6-5
TGTGCCAGCAGCTTCAACCCTCCCGACAGGGAAAGGGCCAACGTCCTGACTTTC,CASSFNPPDRERANVLTF,-,TRBD1,TRBJ2-6,TRBV11-2
TGTGCCAGCAGTGTTGGGGGGACCGGGGAGCTGTTTTTT,CASSVGGTGELFF,-,-,TRBJ2-2,TRBV2
TGTGCCACCAGCAGGTACAGGGAGGGAACCGGGGAGCTGTTTTTT,CATSRYREGTGELFF,-,-,TRBJ2-2,TRBV15
TGTGCCAGCAGCTTAAGCGACGGTAGCACAGATACGCAGTATTTT,CASSLSDGSTDTQYF,-,-,TRBJ2-3,TRBV7-8
TGCGCCAGCAGCTTGGCGGCGGGAGTGGTAGGCGGGGAGCTGTTTTTT,CASSLAAGVVGGELFF,-,TRBD2,TRBJ2-2,TRBV5-1
TGTGCCAGCAGTTTATTAGGCGGGACCTTAAACTACGAGCAGTACTTC,CASSLLGGTLNYEQYF,-,-,TRBJ2-7,TRBV27
TGTGCCTGGGGCTCCGGGATAGTAACCTACGAGCAGTACTTC,CAWGSGIVTYEQYF,-,-,TRBJ2-7,TRBV30
TGCAGCGCGGGAGAAACCTACAATGAGCAGTTCTTC,CSAGETYNEQFF,few,-,TRBJ2-1,TRBV29-1
TGTGCCAGCAGCTTGGCCGAGGATGGCTACACCTTC,CASSLAEDGYTF,few,-,TRBJ1-2,TRBV11-3
TGTGCCACCGGCGCCCGCGGAGGTGGATCTGGCTACACCTTC,CATGARGGGSGYTF,few,-,TRBJ1-2,TRBV15
TGTGCCAGCAGCTCTAGCGGGGCTCAAGAGACCCAGTACTTC,CASSSSGAQETQYF,-,TRBD2,TRBJ2-5,TRBV7-9
TGTGCCAGCTCACCAGCGGGGTTTGCTAGAGAAACGAACACTGAAGCTTTCTTT,CASSPAGFARETNTEAFF,-,-,TRBJ1-1,TRBV18
TGTGCCAGTGGGCTCGGGGATGGGCCTGAAGCTTTCTTT,CASGLGDGPEAFF,-,-,TRBJ1-1,TRBV19
TGTGCCAGCAGTCCTACTAGCGGCGTTACCTACGAGCAGTACTTC,CASSPTSGVTYEQYF,-,TRBD2,TRBJ2-7,TRBV11-2
TGTGCCAGCAGTTACGGTCTAGCGGGAGCCTCCTACGAGCAGTACTTC,CASSYGLAGASYEQYF,-,TRBD2,TRBJ2-7,TRBV6-6
TGTGCCAGCAGCTTATTCCGACTAGCGCACGAGCAGTTCTTC,CASSLFRLAHEQFF,-,TRBD2,TRBJ2-1,TRBV7-9
TGTGCCAGCTCACCTACGCGGAGCAATCAGCCCCAGCATTTT,CASSPTRSNQPQHF,-,-,TRBJ1-5,TRBV18
TGTGCCAGCAGCTTAGTAGCACAGGGGTTCTACGAGCAGTACTTC,CASSLVAQGFYEQYF,few,TRBD1,TRBJ2-7,TRBV7-6
TGTGCCAGCAGCTCAGAGGGCCCGGGACAGGGAACCCAGTACTTC,CASSSEGPGQGTQYF,-,TRBD1,TRBJ2-5,TRBV5-4
TGTGCCAGCAGTGAGAGGTCGTACACAGATACGCAGTATTTT,CASSERSYTDTQYF,-,-,TRBJ2-3,TRBV2
TGTGCCCGGGCGGCAGGGAGGCTTCGGGAGCAGTACTTC,CARAAGRLREQYF,-,-,TRBJ2-7,TRBV25-1
TGTGCCGCTTCGCCCGGGGGACAGTCGGCGGTTGGCTACACCTTC,CAASPGGQSAVGYTF,-,TRBD1,TRBJ1-2,TRBV28
TGTGCCAGCAGCTATTTTCAGGGGTTAGGGAACACTGAAGCTTTCTTT,CASSYFQGLGNTEAFF,-,-,TRBJ1-1,TRBV7-9
TGTGCCAGCAGCTTAGATCGGGGGGGGGATGGCACAGATACGCAGTATTTT,CASSLDRGGDGTDTQYF,-,TRBD2,TRBJ2-3,TRBV7-9
TGTGCCAGCAGTCCATCGACAGGGAACACCGGGGAGCTGTTTTTT,CASSPSTGNTGELFF,few,-,TRBJ2-2,TRBV27
TGTGCCAGCAGCTTAATGGAGCGGGGGCGTTACGAGCAGTACTTC,CASSLMERGRYEQYF,-,TRBD2,TRBJ2-7,TRBV7-2
TGTGCCAGCAGTTCCCCGACAGACCCTGGCAATCAGCCCCAGCATTTT,CASSSPTDPGNQPQHF,-,-,TRBJ1-5,TRBV28
TGCGCCAGCAGCTTGGGGCTGGGAGGGAGGGCACAGTATGAGCAGTTCTTC,CASSLGLGGRAQYEQFF,-,TRBD2,TRBJ2-1,TRBV5-1
TGTGCCAGCCTTGGTAGCGAACAGGGTTTGACTGAAGCTTTCTTT,CASLGSEQGLTEAFF,-,-,TRBJ1-1,TRBV28
TGTGCCAGTAGTAGCGGGTCGGGGGAGCTGTTTTTT,CASSSGSGELFF,-,-,TRBJ2-2,TRBV19